This T cell receptor beta chain is from a study of identical twins listed by TCRdb under 2016. Regarding the research as a whole: TCR alpha and beta repertoires from monozygotic twins, unrelated adults of various ages and cord blood were deep-sequenced to test whether fetal clonotypes persist. To rule out contamination, replicate twin experiments were performed at different times with different library preparation protocols.

On the study overall, not on this receptor specifically: Compared with coincidental sharing between unrelated individuals, out-of-frame TCR alpha sequences shared between twins had an excess of sequences with low generation probability. Zero-insertion analyses could be partly confounded by invariant T cells such as MAIT and iNKT, although diverse VJ usage argued against such confounding for most clonotypes. In monozygotic twins, out-of-frame TCR alpha sharing was systematically underestimated by recombination models, although the models agreed with sharing between unrelated individuals. A weaker excess of twin sharing was found in beta out-of-frame sequences because the signal-to-noise ratio was lowered by fewer shared sequences. Because the same donors could not be followed over many years, the conclusions depended on cross-sectional statistical analysis. Abundant cord blood beta clonotypes carried fewer insertions; young adult naive repertoires showed a weaker similar trend, while memory repertoires showed none.

This clonotype showed up just a few times. Which antigen it targets is not known. No quality values exist for individual bases; no much larger clone is one base distant. All donors were healthy Caucasians. The twin cohort comprised three pairs of female monozygotic twins, all aged about 18 to 29 years. Positive isolation kits from Invitrogen were used to isolate CD4+ and CD8+ T cell populations. Library construction relied on 5' RACE. The run used an Illumina HiSeq 2000. A universal primer binding site was introduced by template switching, and a unique molecular identifier was present in the final cDNA, enabling accurate counting of TCR cDNA molecules. Specific primers in the conserved constant-segment region were used to synthesize first-strand cDNA for the TCR alpha and beta chains. Each cDNA library was double barcoded, with a SMART-Mk sample barcode plus Illumina barcodes, to control for contamination. Two successive PCR steps introduced TruSeq adapter sequences along with Illumina sample barcodes. The TCR alpha and beta cDNA libraries were sequenced on the Illumina HiSeq platform using custom primers. In the original analysis: Unique molecular identifiers were extracted from raw reads with MiGEC, and CDR3 positions were determined with MiXCR. For each individual, recombination models were inferred using an EM algorithm with the repgenHMM and IGoR tools. Shared clonotype analysis was performed with the tcR package in R, normalizing sharing by the product of cloneset sizes. To study raw recombination without the effects of thymic and clonal selection, out-of-frame nonproductive sequences were analyzed. Clones were called with MiXCR by TCRdb after fastp trimmed the public reads at Q25, and only in-frame beta chains were retained. Rows are unified per CDR3 protein, each entry keeping the most common DNA and genes. The V and J calls shown here were made by TCRdb, not taken from the authors' results. Present in this sample are some 460,000 distinct CDR3 sequences, 14% of which were seen just once. The ten biggest clones cover 0.4% to 0.55% of the sample.

These same records also appear under a second study, on yellow fever vaccine responses in identical twins. As noted in the second study: The authors reported that the T cell response to vaccination in identical twins appeared partly convergent and partly personalized. Focusing on identical twins, the study followed the T cell clones that responded to the vaccine, and did so with precision.

Material: CD4+ T cells sorted from blood. The TCR originated in a woman aged 18-30 years in good health.

The CDR3 region has the sequence CASSRTAGLTNTGELFF. At the DNA level, the sequence is TGTGCCAGCAGCCGTACCGCCGGGCTAACGAACACCGGGGAGCTGTTTTTT. The chain joins TRBV7-2 to TRBJ2-2, with no reliable assignment of the D segment. V is pared back by 5 bases and J by 0 bases, with 16 bases lying between the germline termini. CDR1 and CDR2 (SGHTA, FQGNSA) derive from the germline V gene. The cysteine opens and the phenylalanine closes a CDR3 of 17 amino acids. Left in the record is the CDR3 DNA by itself, 51 bases read in frame from the first base. The reference TRBV7-2 and TRBJ2-2 proteins fill in what lies around the CDR3, so the full variable domain reads GAGVSQSPSNKVTEKGKDVELRCDPISGHTALYWYRQSLGQGLEFLIYFQGNSAPDKSGLPSDRFSAERTGGSVSTLTIQRTQQEDSAVYLCASSRTAGLTNTGELFFGEGSRLTVL.